The clone carrying this T cell receptor beta chain was found once. The V and J ends lost 1 base and 3 bases, in that order; junction bases with no gene match: 9. CDR1 KGHSH and CDR2 LQKENI come from the germline V gene. This CDR3 comprises 17 residues. Here immunoSEQ multiplex PCR was the method, and the copy in TCRdb shows in-frame clones only, minus some. Of approximately 52,000 clones listed, about 86% are singletons. This sample is part of a study of technical replicates of blood from a handful of donors. The TCR comes from a human donor in good health. Some clones in this sample may be carry-over from other donors' samples. The specimen was PBMCs. The rearrangement uses TRBV18 and TRBJ1-3; 7 bases agree with TRBD1. In DNA, the CDR3 is TGTGCCAGCTCACCACAAGGGACAGCCCTTTTTGGAAACACCATATATTTT. Translating it yields CASSPQGTALFGNTIYF.